This TCR beta chain was captured by sequencing in a study of cytomegalovirus exposure and HLA in healthy donors (dated by TCRdb to about 2017). For the wider study: An earlier analysis of 587 of the donors reported about 280 Gb of sequence data and around 120 million unique TCR beta sequences obtained from roughly 170 million T cells. Roughly 300 gigabases of sequencing data and around 88 million unique TCR sequences made up an early release that covered over 550 HLA-typed donors. Among the roughly 430 genotyped donors, approximately 76% belonged to the genetic ancestry cluster associated with self-reported Caucasian donors. The study aimed to test whether signatures of past pathogen exposure could be identified by cataloging public T cell receptors. The T cell repertoires of some 700 subjects were profiled by immunosequencing and related to cytomegalovirus serostatus. A separate validation cohort of 100 to 150 different subjects was used in addition to the roughly 620-subject first cohort. High-throughput TCR immunosequencing, statistical association of individual TCRs with disease status, and machine learning were combined to predict cytomegalovirus infection status. To study patterns of TCR occurrence, a later analysis re-analyzed previously published TCR beta repertoires from 500 to 850 donors and added high-resolution HLA genotyping. Rather than drawing on any new phenotypic data, the later analysis identified candidate immune exposures from TCR beta sequences and the way those sequences occurred across donors. An earlier analysis of 500 to 750 of the donors applied high-throughput TCR beta sequencing to assess whether each TCR beta V gene segment acted as functional or pseudogenic. Donor age, sex, ethnicity and CMV serostatus were compiled together with the repertoire data. Genome-wide SNP genotypes for about 65% of the roughly 700 donors were used in a later genetic analysis, which treated that subset as a discovery cohort. All discovery cohort repertoires had been generated on a single sequencing platform. Class I and class II HLA loci were covered by the typing at four-digit resolution. The number of typed donors differed by locus: roughly 620-640 for A, B, C, DRB1 and DQB1; 500 to 550 for DQA1; approximately 610 for DPA1; and some 470 for DPB1. Several DR-DQ haplotypes were handled as single units for association and clustering because linkage in the cohort was strong. Among some 400 genotyped donors of the cohort, an average of about 220,000 unique TCR beta nucleotide sequences was sequenced per donor, of which 15% to 20% were non-productive.

Broader findings and caveats from the paper: The study listed 164 TCR beta chains as associated with cytomegalovirus. Correlated functional status among segregating V segments might be attributable to linkage disequilibrium, but an unknown experimental factor could not be ruled out. Compared with equally common non-associated chains, HLA-associated TCR beta chains in a later analysis were more clonally expanded and had lower generation probabilities. Presence/absence analyses assumed roughly uniform sequencing depth across donors, an assumption that may not hold. At a false discovery rate of 0.05, a later analysis linked 15,000 to 20,000 TCR beta sequences to specific HLA alleles. A further reported finding was that TCR beta sequences accurately predicted the HLA-A and HLA-B alleles for most subjects in the first cohort. A later analysis found that TCR association rates varied across HLA loci, with DRB1 alleles showing the most associated TCRs and HLA-C alleles the fewest. Because some donors lacked HLA typing at each locus, the association tests relied only on the typed subset. A group of highly shared sequence variants was considered likely to be a technical artifact of the sequencing pipeline. Compared with the roughly 600-donor mean, donors in an Asian-associated ancestry cluster had fewer N-insertions in productive TCRs, according to a later genetic analysis. Only TCR beta chains were sequenced in this cohort, and the absence of alpha or paired-chain data limited detectable features. Broadly in line with IMGT annotations, most TCR beta V segments showed up in productive rearrangements about 87% or about 30% of the time in an earlier analysis of a few hundred of the donors. When HLA alleles, especially DR and DQ, strongly co-occurred, attributing TCR associations to individual alleles was difficult. V-gene and J-gene trimming of TCR beta chains was associated with a missense DCLRE1C variant in a later genetic analysis, and the association was replicated in an independent cohort. It was suggested by the authors that the approach could potentially be generalized to other disease states and immunological phenotypes. Because counts were too low, approximately 18 rarely observed V segments, including chromosome 9 orphons, were excluded from the earlier analysis of about 500 of the donors. While some public TCRs were present in many individuals, most TCR sequences turned up only very rarely across donors. A later analysis found that most CMV-associated TCR beta chains appeared HLA-restricted, with HLA associations seemingly driven largely by CMV exposure. Cytomegalovirus status was reported to be diagnosed by the classifier with high specificity and sensitivity in both the original and validation cohorts. Some IMGT-functional V segments, including TRBV6-2 and TRBV6-3, could not be distinguished by the 87-base-pair reads and were therefore excluded. In vitro tests confirmed that three of the cytomegalovirus-associated TCR beta chains recognize cytomegalovirus antigens. The only immune exposure information available for the cohort was CMV serostatus. In a later analysis, several top co-occurrence clusters were reported to appear linked to parvovirus B19, influenza, CMV and Epstein-Barr virus.

The method was the immunoSEQ multiplex PCR assay. For the multiplex PCR, a mixture combining 60 forward primers for TCR Vbeta segments and 13 reverse primers for TCR Jbeta segments was used. The CDR3 region of rearranged TCR beta genes was amplified from genomic DNA with a multiplex PCR assay. Amplified TCR beta libraries were sequenced as 87-base-pair reads on the Illumina HiSeq System. Under the source paper's analysis protocol: A later analysis tallied tens of millions of unique TCR beta chains across the 666 repertoires, and approximately 12 million of those chains were shared by two or more donors. To remove PCR and sequencing errors, raw reads were error-corrected and collapsed into unique sequences using a nearest-neighbor algorithm that merged closely related sequences. To assign V, D and J gene segments, CDR3 sequences were aligned to IMGT reference sequences. Each retained sequence needed at least a six-nucleotide match to both a V gene segment and a J gene segment. Rearrangements were called productive when the CDR3 lacked stop codons and stayed in frame with V and J; all others were non-productive. CDR3 was defined by IMGT convention, running from the second conserved V-encoded cysteine to the conserved J-encoded phenylalanine. The earlier analysis of some 580 of the donors excluded any sequence lacking an unambiguous match to a single V gene segment. An earlier analysis of some 610 of the donors called V segments functional above 56.7% productive rearrangements and segregating when the between-donor standard deviation exceeded 5%. A statistical classification framework was built to diagnose cytomegalovirus status from the catalog of TCR beta chain sequences. A later analysis assigned V and J genes by comparing TCR nucleotide sequences with IMGT/GENE-DB human TR gene sequences. A later analysis assigned CDR3 sequences and most-parsimonious VDJ recombination scenarios with the TCRdist pipeline. In a later analysis, every TCR beta chain was defined by the combination of its CDR3 amino acid sequence and its V-gene family, and reads without a unique V-gene family were dropped. A later analysis removed roughly 590 highly shared, low-generation-probability nucleotide sequences to deal with suspected cross-contamination and a sequencing artifact. In a later analysis, a clonal expansion index was calculated for each public chain from normalized within-repertoire ranks of inferred template counts. In a later analysis, generation probabilities were computed with a VDJ recombination model fitted to out-of-frame rearrangements, and the resulting probabilities were checked against IGoR. A later analysis scored TCR-TCR, TCR-HLA and TCR-CMV co-occurrence with hypergeometric tests, applying a repertoire-size bias correction to TCR pairs. In a later analysis, false discovery rates were estimated by permuting HLA or CMV assignments 20 times. A later analysis grouped co-occurring TCRs with DBSCAN, adding TCRdist sequence similarity when clustering within HLA-allele-positive subsets. Repertoires with fewer than 30,000 or more than 120,000 public chains were left out of co-occurrence clustering, as were several repertoires with anomalous nucleotide sharing. This immuneACCESS table, as held by TCRdb, lists in-frame sequences with V and J called but not all clones. Of the missing ones, under half trace to an unresolved V gene in checked studies; the others have no known cause. That table furnishes V, J and clone size, whereas the DNA furnished D and trimming. The sample table holds over 65,000 clones, of which just under 80% were seen once. The top ten clones comprise more than 7.5% of the sample.

The cohort consisted of 650 to 850 healthy bone marrow donors. Cohort members were all nominally healthy when sampled, although unrecorded immune exposures were likely present. The donor tested CMV seronegative, placing the donor among the 350 to 400 seronegative members of the cohort. A peripheral blood sample was provided by each donor, and peripheral blood mononuclear cells were used for TCR beta sequencing. The Qiagen DNeasy Blood Extraction Kit was used to extract genomic DNA from the blood cell samples. With regard to this clone: Its antigen is unknown. Qualities for individual bases were not recorded, and no much larger clone is one base off.

V is clipped by 3 bases and J by 7 bases, and the sequence between their germline boundaries is 19 bases long. The CDR3 starts with the cysteine, ends with the phenylalanine, and has 15 residues. Of the read, only the CDR3 DNA is kept; its 45 bases are in frame from base 1. The receptor was isolated from a man in his forties or fifties in good health and CMV-seronegative. The rearranged segments are TRBV5-3 and TRBJ1-2; the D gene is perhaps TRBD1, from 5 matching bases. TRBV5-3 is given ORF status, its function remaining uncertain. The sequenced sample was PBMCs. The CDR3 region: CARSWGGVHLLGYTF. The DNA is TGTGCCAGAAGCTGGGGGGGGGTTCACCTCCTTGGCTACACCTTC.